Sequencing of this TCR beta chain was carried out in a study of radiotherapy plus CTLA-4 blockade in lung cancer. The table came from immunoSEQ multiplex PCR; TCRdb's copy has only in-frame clones and leaves some out. The sample consists of about 85,000 clones, 75% to 90% of them appearing once. There are 14 residues in the CDR3. V shed 7 bases and J shed 0 bases, with 11 bases lying between them. CDR1 is MNHEY, CDR2 SMNVEV, per germline (reference sequence). The genes are TRBV27 and TRBJ2-3, with D possibly matching TRBD1 (5 bases). This receptor was obtained from a human donor with non-small cell lung cancer who had a partial response to radiotherapy plus ipilimumab. The specimen comprised peripheral blood, sampled from a patient treated with radiotherapy plus ipilimumab. CDR3 protein: CASTDRRSTDTQYF. CDR3 in DNA: TGTGCCAGCACCGACAGACGGAGCACAGATACGCAGTATTTT.